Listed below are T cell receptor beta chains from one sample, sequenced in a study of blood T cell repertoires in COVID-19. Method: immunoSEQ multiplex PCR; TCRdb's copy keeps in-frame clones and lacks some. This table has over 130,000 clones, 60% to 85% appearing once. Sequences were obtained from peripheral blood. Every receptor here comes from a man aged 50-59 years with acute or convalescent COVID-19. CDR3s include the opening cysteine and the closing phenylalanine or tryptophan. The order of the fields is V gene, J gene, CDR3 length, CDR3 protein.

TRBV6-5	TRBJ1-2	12	CAGRAFDLSYTF
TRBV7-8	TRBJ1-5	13	CASSLTQNQPQHF
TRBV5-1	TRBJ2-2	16	CASSLIPRVSTGELFF
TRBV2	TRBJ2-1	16	CASSEEVGSSYNEQFF
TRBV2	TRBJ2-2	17	CASSRRPGTANTGELFF
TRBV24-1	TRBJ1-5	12	CATPDRSQPQHF
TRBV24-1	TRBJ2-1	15	CATSDSRTGDNEQFF
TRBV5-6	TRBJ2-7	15	CASSLLDRGFREQYF
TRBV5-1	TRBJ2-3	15	CASSYSGGPTDTQYF
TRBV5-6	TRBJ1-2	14	CASSWETGNYGYTF
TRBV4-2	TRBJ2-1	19	CASSQLTLTSGVSYNEQFF
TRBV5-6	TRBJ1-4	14	CASSRQGREEKLFF
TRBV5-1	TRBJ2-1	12	CASFGIDNEQFF
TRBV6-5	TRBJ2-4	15	CASTSRRQGASIQYF
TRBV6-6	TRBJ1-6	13	CASSYTGTEGLHF
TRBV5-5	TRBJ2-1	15	CATQRFSGGENEQFF
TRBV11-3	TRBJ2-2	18	CASSPRTSGGVGTGELFF
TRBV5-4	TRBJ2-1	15	CASSLEIGGDNEQFF
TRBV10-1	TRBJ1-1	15	CASSDRGQGNTEAFF
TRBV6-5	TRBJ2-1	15	CASTLSAGTYNEQFF
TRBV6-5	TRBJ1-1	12	CASRTQGTEAFF
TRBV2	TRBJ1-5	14	CASSLTGFNQPQHF
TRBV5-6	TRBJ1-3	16	CASSLVVWQGRNTIYF
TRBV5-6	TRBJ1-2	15	CASSVAGGSNYGYTF
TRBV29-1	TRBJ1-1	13	CSVESNYNTEAFF
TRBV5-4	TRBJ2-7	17	CASSFGTSGGRSYEQYF
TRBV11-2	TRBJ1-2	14	CASAGTGGLYGYTF
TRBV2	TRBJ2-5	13	CASSLGRGETQYF
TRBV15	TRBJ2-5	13	CATGERGQETQYF
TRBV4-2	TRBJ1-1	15	CASSQAQGADTEAFF
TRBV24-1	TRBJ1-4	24	CATLTLPGQGAIGSQVSTNEKLFF
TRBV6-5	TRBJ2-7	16	CASSLLPGGKSYEQYF
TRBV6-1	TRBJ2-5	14	CASSEWGEGETQYF
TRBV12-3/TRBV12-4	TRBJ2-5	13	CASSSGGPETQYF
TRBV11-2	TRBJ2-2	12	CASSPIGGVLFF
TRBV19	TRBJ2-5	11	CASRGGETQYF
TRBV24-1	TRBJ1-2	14	CATSQEGQGRGYTF
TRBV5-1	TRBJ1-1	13	CASSLGGEAEAFF
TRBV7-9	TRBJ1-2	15	CASSLEQGEYYGYTF
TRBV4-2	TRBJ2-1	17	CASSQDSVERPGNEQFF
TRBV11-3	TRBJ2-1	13	CASSPSGGDEQFF
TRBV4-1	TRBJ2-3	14	CASSQEASTDTQYF
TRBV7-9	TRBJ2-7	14	CASSPPGGSYEQYF
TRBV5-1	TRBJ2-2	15	CATSRDIMNTGELFF
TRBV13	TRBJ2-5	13	CASSSRLGETQYF
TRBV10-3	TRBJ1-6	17	CAISESTRSSYNSPLHF
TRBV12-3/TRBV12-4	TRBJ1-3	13	CASSFGQGNTIYF
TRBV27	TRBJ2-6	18	CASSIGYRGLRGANVLTF
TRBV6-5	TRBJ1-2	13	CASRSGQGRGYTF
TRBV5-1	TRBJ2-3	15	CASSLGPGAVDTQYF
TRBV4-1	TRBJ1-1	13	CASSQDGETEAFF
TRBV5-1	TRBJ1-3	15	CASSLFPGNGNTIYF
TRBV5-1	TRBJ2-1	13	CASNPTTDNEQFF
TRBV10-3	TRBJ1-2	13	CAISESRNHGYTF